This TCR beta chain was identified in a study of T cells in Graves' hyperthyroidism and ophthalmopathy. Whole-study findings and limits: Model output signaled ophthalmopathy a median approximately six months ahead of onset.

Stable hyperthyroidism: no ophthalmopathy progression over 18 months of follow-up. The study enrolled patients aged 18 to 65 with newly diagnosed hyperthyroidism of under 2 months' duration. Out of approximately 9.9 ml of fresh peripheral blood came the PBMCs. Amplified TCR beta CDR3 regions derived from RNA transcripts. The study used the HTBI primer set for a first-round RT-PCR of the TCR CDR3. TCRdb called the multiplex PCR reads again in MiXCR, with one record for every CDR3 protein. The data hold approximately 300,000 distinct CDR3 sequences, with roughly 15% observed a single time. A word on this clonotype: Its cognate antigen is unknown.

The CDR3 contains 14 residues. V gave up 5 bases and J gave up 2 bases, with 10 bases separating them. From germline, CDR1 is LNHDA and CDR2 SQIVND (reference sequence). The rearrangement joins TRBV19 to TRBJ1-5; no definite D call. The source material was blood. This clonotype was sampled from a man in his thirties or forties with Graves' hyperthyroidism. The CDR3 DNA sequence: TGTGCCAGTAGTGGAGGGTCTCGCAATCAGCCCCAGCATTTT. This encodes CASSGGSRNQPQHF.